Listed below are T cell receptor beta chains from one sample, sequenced in a study of T cell changes during pregnancy in multiple sclerosis. Here immunoSEQ multiplex PCR was the method, and the copy in TCRdb shows in-frame clones only, minus some. This repertoire shows some 100,000 clones, about 90% found once; its top ten account for 3% to 3.5%. This material consisted of peripheral blood, taken in the second trimester of pregnancy. Receptors originate from a female donor with multiple sclerosis, enrolled in a pregnancy study. Each CDR3 is given with its conserved first and last residue. The D gene is left open where the match is weak. A row's size may be missing; if present it is once, few, many or a size class.

D gene | J gene | clone size | V gene | CDR3 DNA | CDR3 protein
TRBD2 | TRBJ2-5 | - | TRBV9 | TGTGCCAGCAGCGCTGGGACTAGCGGGCCTATACAAGAGACCCAGTACTTC | CASSAGTSGPIQETQYF
TRBD2 | TRBJ2-1 | - | TRBV6-6 | TGTGCCAGCAGTTCACCTACTAGCGGGAGTTTAGGTGAGCAGTTCTTC | CASSSPTSGSLGEQFF
- | TRBJ2-7 | - | TRBV19 | TGTGCCAGTAGTCTTTCAGGGTTTCTGGACGAGCAGTACTTC | CASSLSGFLDEQYF
TRBD1 | TRBJ1-3 | once | TRBV6-5 | TGTGCCAGCAGAGCCCGGGACAGGGGAAACACCATATATTTT | CASRARDRGNTIYF
- | TRBJ2-7 | - | TRBV19 | TGTGCCAGCAGAGAGACGGCCCGGGGGTACGAGCAGTACTTC | CASRETARGYEQYF
- | TRBJ1-1 | - | TRBV6-5 | TGTGCCAGCAGTTACTCGCCAACAGGGAGGGTCACTGAAGCTTTCTTT | CASSYSPTGRVTEAFF
TRBD2 | TRBJ2-2 | - | TRBV2 | TGTGCCAGCAAACCGGGACTAGCGGGAGGGAAGGTCACCGGGGAGCTGTTTTTT | CASKPGLAGGKVTGELFF
TRBD1 | TRBJ1-2 | - | TRBV6-1 | TGTGCCACCATCTTCAGGGGGGACTATGGCTACACCTTC | CATIFRGDYGYTF
TRBD2 | TRBJ2-1 | - | TRBV7-2 | TGTGCCAGCAAACTAGCGGGAGTTCTCGAGCAGTTCTTC | CASKLAGVLEQFF
- | TRBJ2-5 | - | TRBV7-2 | TGTGCCAGCAGCTTAGGGGCCCTAAGCGAGACCCAGTACTTC | CASSLGALSETQYF
- | TRBJ1-1 | - | TRBV30 | TGTGCCTGGGGGGGCGGCCCAACGAGCACTGAAGCTTTCTTT | CAWGGGPTSTEAFF
- | TRBJ1-4 | - | TRBV30 | TGTGCCTGGAGTGTATGGGGGGGAAGTGAAAAACTGTTTTTT | CAWSVWGGSEKLFF
TRBD2 | TRBJ2-3 | once | TRBV6-5 | TGTGCCAGCACTCGACGGGGGGAGGGCACAGATACGCAGTATTTT | CASTRRGEGTDTQYF
TRBD2 | TRBJ2-1 | - | TRBV4-2 | TGTGCCAGCAGCTACCTTGGCGTTAGCGGGAGTTCGTCCCACAATGAGCAGTTCTTC | CASSYLGVSGSSSHNEQFF
- | TRBJ2-7 | once | TRBV27 | TGTGCCAGCAGTTTATGGAGTGGCCCCTACGAGCAGTACTTC | CASSLWSGPYEQYF
- | TRBJ2-1 | - | TRBV4-1 | TGCGCCAGCAGCCAGCGGTCAGGGGCTAATGAGCAGTTCTTC | CASSQRSGANEQFF
- | TRBJ2-1 | - | TRBV20-1 | TGCAGTAGGGACAACTACAATGAGCAGTTCTTC | CSRDNYNEQFF
TRBD2 | TRBJ2-1 | - | TRBV2 | TGTGCCAGCAGTGAATCCGTCGGGAGGGCCATTAGGAATGAGCAGTTCTTC | CASSESVGRAIRNEQFF
- | TRBJ2-7 | - | TRBV12-2 | TGTGCAAGTCGCTTAGGCGGTCGGGACAGGGGTTATTACGAGCAGTACTTC | CASRLGGRDRGYYEQYF
TRBD1 | TRBJ2-1 | - | TRBV4-2 | TGTGCCAGCAGCCAAGGGACAGGGGGCAATGAGCAGTTCTTC | CASSQGTGGNEQFF
TRBD1 | TRBJ2-7 | - | TRBV7-9 | TGTGCCAGCAGCTTAGGACAGGGGGCCTACGAGCAGTACTTC | CASSLGQGAYEQYF
TRBD1 | TRBJ1-2 | - | TRBV25-1 | TGTGCCAGCAGGACAGGGGGCTCTGGCTACACCTTC | CASRTGGSGYTF
TRBD2 | TRBJ2-7 | - | TRBV7-8 | TGTGCCAGCAGCTCTCCGACTAGCGGATCCTACGAGCAGTACTTC | CASSSPTSGSYEQYF
TRBD2 | TRBJ2-7 | - | TRBV25-1 | TGTGCCAGCAGTGCTCCGGGACTAGGGGACTACGAGCAGTACTTC | CASSAPGLGDYEQYF
TRBD2 | TRBJ2-5 | - | TRBV20-1 | TGCAGTGCTGGCACGCGGGAGCAGTACTTC | CSAGTREQYF
TRBD2 | TRBJ2-1 | - | TRBV29-1 | TGCAGCGTTGGACTAGCGGGAGGAATCAATGAGCAGTTCTTC | CSVGLAGGINEQFF
TRBD1 | TRBJ2-5 | - | TRBV7-9 | TGTGCCAGCAGCCCGGGACAGCCTCGAGAGACCCAGTACTTC | CASSPGQPRETQYF
TRBD2 | TRBJ2-1 | - | TRBV6-6 | TGTGCCAGCAGACCCACACTAGCGGGTCTATACAATGAGCAGTTCTTC | CASRPTLAGLYNEQFF
TRBD2 | TRBJ2-2 | - | TRBV12-5 | TGTGCTAGTGGTTTCCGGTCGGGACTAGCGGGAGGGCCATTCACCGGGGAGCTGTTTTTT | CASGFRSGLAGGPFTGELFF
- | TRBJ2-7 | - | TRBV19 | TGTGCCAGTAGTATTCAACAGGGTTCCTACTACGAGCAGTACTTC | CASSIQQGSYYEQYF
TRBD1 | TRBJ1-2 | once | TRBV6-6 | TGTGCCAGCCTCCAGGACAGGGGTGCTTCAGGCTATGGCTACACCTTC | CASLQDRGASGYGYTF
TRBD2 | TRBJ2-7 | - | TRBV18 | TGTGCCAGCTCACCGCGGGGGGAGCACGAGCAGTACTTC | CASSPRGEHEQYF
- | TRBJ1-2 | - | TRBV5-1 | TGCGCCAGCAGCTTGGAAGGAGTCTATGGCTACACCTTC | CASSLEGVYGYTF
- | TRBJ1-1 | - | TRBV6-6 | TGTGCCAGCAGTTACGTAGAGACTGCAGAAGCTTTCTTT | CASSYVETAEAFF
- | TRBJ2-2 | few | TRBV2 | TGTGCCAGCAGTGAAGAGGTCCGGGACACCGGGGAGCTGTTTTTT | CASSEEVRDTGELFF
- | TRBJ2-5 | - | TRBV5-4 | TGTGCCAGCAGCCCAGGACAGTTCCAAGAGACCCAGTACTTC | CASSPGQFQETQYF
- | TRBJ2-4 | - | TRBV19 | TGTGCCAGTACAGGGGCGTCGGACATTCAGTACTTC | CASTGASDIQYF
- | TRBJ1-5 | - | TRBV6-1 | TGTGCCAGCAGTGAGAGAGGGGGTTTTAATCAGCCCCAGCATTTT | CASSERGGFNQPQHF
- | TRBJ1-5 | - | TRBV6-1 | TGTGCCAGCAGTGAAGGGGTGTCAGGGAATGGACAGCCCCAGCATTTT | CASSEGVSGNGQPQHF
- | TRBJ1-4 | - | TRBV7-8 | TGTGCCAGCAGTCGGGGAGGGGATGAAAAACTGTTTTTT | CASSRGGDEKLFF
TRBD2 | TRBJ2-2 | - | TRBV14 | TGTGCCAGCAGCCAGGCGGGAGCCGGGGAGCTGTTTTTT | CASSQAGAGELFF